The rows below give T cell receptor beta chains drawn from one sample of a study of graft-versus-host responses after intestinal transplantation. These receptors are not linked to any known antigen. Produced via immunoSEQ multiplex PCR; TCRdb's table is partial and in-frame only. The data contain over 75,000 clones, about nine tenths of them singletons. The source was unstimulated CD8+ T cells sorted from spleen or lymph node cells, collected before transplant. The receptors shown here come from a human donor who was the organ donor for an intestinal transplant. Both conserved end residues are part of each CDR3. D genes are given only for firm matches. A clone size is listed for some rows: how often the clone was seen (once, few, many), or a class if it is expanded.

j_call	d_call	v_call	clone_size	cdr3_aa	cdr3_nt
TRBJ1-1	NA	TRBV6-1	NA	CASSEYKNTEAFF	TGTGCCAGCAGTGAATACAAGAACACTGAAGCTTTCTTT
TRBJ2-1	NA	TRBV1	NA	CTSSRGLRWGNEQFF	TGCACCAGCAGCCGAGGACTCCGTTGGGGCAATGAGCAGTTCTTC
TRBJ1-2	NA	TRBV4-2	NA	CASRRKRTIGYGYTF	TGTGCCAGCAGACGAAAAAGGACAATAGGCTATGGCTACACCTTC
TRBJ2-7	NA	TRBV6-1	NA	CASRGGTMGSYEQYF	TGTGCCAGCAGGGGAGGGACAATGGGATCCTACGAGCAGTACTTC
TRBJ2-3	NA	TRBV30	once	CAWSPSGDTQYF	TGTGCCTGGAGTCCCTCGGGAGATACGCAGTATTTT
TRBJ2-1	NA	TRBV7-8	NA	CASSIGGPGPNEQFF	TGTGCCAGCAGCATCGGGGGTCCAGGCCCCAATGAGCAGTTCTTC
TRBJ2-5	NA	TRBV13	NA	CASSSRGRQETQYF	TGTGCCAGCAGTTCACGAGGGCGGCAAGAGACCCAGTACTTC
TRBJ1-6	NA	TRBV14	NA	CASSLSGISSPLHF	TGTGCCAGCAGCCTGTCAGGGATAAGTTCACCCCTCCACTTT
TRBJ2-7	TRBD2	TRBV4-1	NA	CASSLTLAVTYEQYF	TGCGCCAGCAGTCTAACCCTAGCGGTGACCTACGAGCAGTACTTC
TRBJ1-5	NA	TRBV27	NA	CASSLLPGAGQPQHF	TGTGCCAGCAGTTTACTCCCAGGTGCGGGTCAGCCCCAGCATTTT
TRBJ2-7	NA	TRBV27	NA	CASSSGLSYEQYF	TGTGCCAGCAGTTCCGGACTCTCCTACGAGCAGTACTTC
TRBJ2-3	NA	TRBV5-1	NA	CASRVVYTRTDTQYF	TGCGCCAGCAGAGTCGTTTACACCCGCACAGATACGCAGTATTTT
TRBJ2-3	TRBD2	TRBV28	NA	CASSLRTSGRAVLDTQYF	TGTGCCAGCAGTTTAAGAACTAGCGGGAGGGCCGTTCTAGATACGCAGTATTTT
TRBJ1-5	NA	TRBV2	NA	CASSKGPPAYQPQHF	TGTGCCAGCAGTAAAGGGCCGCCCGCCTATCAGCCCCAGCATTTT
TRBJ1-1	NA	TRBV9	NA	CASSVGPVMNTEAFF	TGTGCCAGCAGCGTAGGCCCGGTAATGAACACTGAAGCTTTCTTT
TRBJ1-1	NA	TRBV6-5	few	CASSIGGNTEAFF	TGTGCCAGCTCCATAGGGGGAAACACTGAAGCTTTCTTT
TRBJ2-5	TRBD2	TRBV18	NA	CASSRSREGGTETQYF	TGTGCCAGCTCACGGTCGCGGGAGGGAGGAACGGAGACCCAGTACTTC
TRBJ1-1	TRBD1	TRBV29-1	NA	CSVPSGTGGWSEAFF	TGCAGCGTCCCTTCCGGGACAGGGGGCTGGTCTGAAGCTTTCTTT
TRBJ1-3	NA	TRBV4-1	NA	CASSQVDSSGNTIYF	TGCGCCAGCAGCCAAGTGGACAGCTCTGGAAACACCATATATTTT
TRBJ2-1	TRBD1	TRBV5-1	NA	CASSLLFVPGQGGNEQFF	TGCGCCAGCAGCCTACTCTTCGTCCCGGGACAGGGGGGTAATGAGCAGTTCTTC
TRBJ2-3	NA	TRBV15	NA	CATSSLAKDTQYF	TGTGCCACCAGCAGTCTAGCAAAAGATACGCAGTATTTT
TRBJ2-3	NA	TRBV18	NA	CASSPPTAGITDTQYF	TGTGCCAGCTCACCACCTACGGCGGGAATCACAGATACGCAGTATTTT